A selection of T cell receptor beta chains follows, all from one sample in a study of cytomegalovirus exposure and HLA in healthy donors. Data came from immunoSEQ multiplex PCR; TCRdb stores just in-frame clones and leaves some out. Among approximately 160,000 clones listed, 82% were seen once. Sequenced sample: PBMCs. These receptors all come from a girl aged 5 to 17 in good health and CMV-seropositive. The CDR3 runs from the conserved cysteine through the conserved F or W. D genes are given only for firm matches. Only some rows state a clone size, as once, few, many or a class for expanded clones.

J gene,clone size,V gene,D gene,CDR3 DNA,CDR3 protein
TRBJ2-1,once,TRBV27,-,TGTGCCAGCAGTTTAACTCTTTACAATGAGCAGTTCTTC,CASSLTLYNEQFF
TRBJ2-1,-,TRBV2,-,TGTGCCAGCACGGCCTACAATGAGCAGTTCTTC,CASTAYNEQFF
TRBJ2-7,once,TRBV18,TRBD2,TGTGCCAGCTCGCTCGGGGGGGGGCTCAACGAGCAGTACTTC,CASSLGGGLNEQYF
TRBJ1-1,-,TRBV7-2,TRBD1,TGTGCCAGCAGCTTAGTACAGGGGGGGGACACTGAAGCTTTCTTT,CASSLVQGGDTEAFF
TRBJ2-5,-,TRBV2,-,TGTGCCAGCAGTTTGATCTCTAAAGAGACCCAGTACTTC,CASSLISKETQYF
TRBJ1-4,few,TRBV30,TRBD1,TGTGCCTGGAGAGGGGGACAGGGGGCGAACACTAATGAAAAACTGTTTTTT,CAWRGGQGANTNEKLFF
TRBJ1-1,-,TRBV6-8,-,TGTGCCAGCAGTTATAGATTGAACACTGAAGCTTTCTTT,CASSYRLNTEAFF
TRBJ2-5,-,TRBV13,TRBD2,TGTGCCAGCAGCCCCCCGGGAGGGGGGTACCAAGAGACCCAGTACTTC,CASSPPGGGYQETQYF
TRBJ2-1,-,TRBV19,TRBD2,TGTGCCAGTACCTCGGGAGGCCTTCGGGATGAGCAGTTCTTC,CASTSGGLRDEQFF
TRBJ2-3,-,TRBV2,-,TGTGCCAGTGGGTCGGAGGGGCCAGTAGATACGCAGTATTTT,CASGSEGPVDTQYF
TRBJ2-7,-,TRBV6-5,-,TGTGCCAGCAGTTACGCGTCAGGAAACTACGAGCAGTACTTC,CASSYASGNYEQYF
TRBJ1-2,-,TRBV6-5,TRBD1,TGTGCCAGCAGTTACCAGTTCCGGGACAGGGGCTATGGCTACACCTTC,CASSYQFRDRGYGYTF
TRBJ2-7,-,TRBV10-1,TRBD2,TGCGCCAGCAGTGATCAACCGGGACTAGGGGTCTACGAGCAGTACTTC,CASSDQPGLGVYEQYF
TRBJ2-7,-,TRBV5-1,-,TGCGCCAGCAGCTTGTCTCCTCCGAGCTCCTACGAGCAGTACTTC,CASSLSPPSSYEQYF
TRBJ2-3,-,TRBV2,TRBD2,TGTGCCAGCACCAGCGGGGGGGGAACAGATACGCAGTATTTT,CASTSGGGTDTQYF
TRBJ1-1,-,TRBV6-1,-,TGTGCCAGCAGTGAACGGGGAGGGAGCACTGAAGCTTTCTTT,CASSERGGSTEAFF
TRBJ2-5,-,TRBV12-1,-,TGTGCCAGCAGCCCTGGGGCGGGGGGCCAAGAAGAGACCCAGTACTTC,CASSPGAGGQEETQYF